Shown below are 10 T cell receptor beta chains from a single sample sequenced in a study of CD8+CD57+ T cells in acquired aplastic anemia (dated by TCRdb to between 2017 and 2018). Reads for this sample came from an Illumina HiSeq 2000. Profiling of TCR beta VDJ combinations and CDR3 sequences used genomic DNA as the template. TCRdb itself trimmed the public reads at Q25 with fastp, ran MiXCR and retained productive beta chains. Each entry is one CDR3 protein sequence, shown with its most common DNA and genes. Here the sample has under 200,000 distinct CDR3 sequences; around 50% occur a single time. In total, the top ten clones hold roughly 3.1% of the sample. Patients chosen for sequencing had shown expansion of CD8+CD57+ cells by flow cytometry. The specimen sequenced was sorted CD4+, CD8+, or CD8+CD57+ T cells (not recorded which) from PBMCs. The receptor source for this set is a human donor with aplastic anemia.

The chain is built from TRBV20-1 and TRBJ2-7, with D possibly TRBD2 on 6 matching bases. Germline CDR1 and CDR2: DFQATT and SNEGSKA (reference sequence). V was shortened by 6 bases and J by 0 bases, with 15 bases between the two germline ends. The CDR3 spans 14 residues. The DNA for the CDR3 is TGCAGTGCCTCCAATCCCGGGAGCTCCTACGAGCAGTACTTC. Its translation is CSASNPGSSYEQYF.

In its sample, this clonotype was seen many times. The genes are TRBV19 and TRBJ1-2; D is possibly TRBD1 (6 bases). The CDR3 runs to 15 residues. The germline CDR1 and CDR2 sequences are LNHDA and SQIVND (reference sequence). Trimming removed 5 bases at V and 8 bases at J, with 21 bases between. CDR3 loop: CASSPTWDITDGYTF. The CDR3 DNA reads TGTGCCAGTAGTCCAACTTGGGACATTACTGACGGCTACACCTTC.

This clonotype was seen many times. The genes are TRBV7-9 and TRBJ2-7, with 10 bases fitting TRBD2. The V segment lost 5 bases and the J segment 0 bases; nucleotides outside the gene matches: 4. CDR3 length: 15 amino acids. The germline gives CDR1 SEHNR, CDR2 FQNEAQ (reference sequence). CDR3 region: CASSQLAGSSYEQYF. CDR3 sequence (DNA): TGTGCCAGCAGCCAACTAGCGGGAAGCTCCTACGAGCAGTACTTC.

The V call is TRBV24-1, the J call TRBJ1-5; TRBD1 agrees at 8 bases. V gave up 3 bases and J gave up 2 bases; unmatched junction bases: 2. The CDR3 runs 15 residues. Germline V CDR1 and CDR2: KGHDR, SFDVKD. This CDR3 reads CATSDQTGGNQPQHF. CDR3 sequence (DNA): TGTGCCACCAGTGATCAGACAGGGGGCAATCAGCCCCAGCATTTT.

This clonotype was detected a few times. A much larger clone differs by one base, so this may be a read error. This chain joins TRBV7-1 and TRBJ2-1, with 12 bases identical to TRBD2. TRBV7-1 is assigned to the ORF class and has an uncertain function. The trim removed 2 bases at V and 7 bases at J, leaving 12 bases unmatched. The CDR3 has 18 residues. CDR3 coding DNA: TGTGCCAGCAGCTCACAGAGACTAGCGGGAGTCCGTGGTAATGAGCAGTTCTTC. Its translation: CASSSQRLAGVRGNEQFF.

The chain carries TRBV20-1 and TRBJ2-3, with 8 bases lining up with TRBD2. Germline loops: CDR1 DFQATT, CDR2 SNEGSKA (reference sequence). This CDR3 contains 16 residues. Trimming cost V 0 bases and J 6 bases; bases outside gene matches: 11. In DNA form, the CDR3 reads TGCAGTGCTAGAGATTTAGGAGCGGGAGTGGAGGATACGCAGTATTTT. Amino acids: CSARDLGAGVEDTQYF.

The rearrangement links TRBV20-1 to TRBJ1-6; D is perhaps TRBD1 (6 bases). Trimming removed 2 bases from V and 5 bases from J, with 10 bases in between. The length of the CDR3 is 14 residues. Germline lookup yields CDR1 DFQATT and CDR2 SNEGSKA (reference sequence). The DNA for the CDR3 is TGCAGTGCTAGACAGGGGACTAATAATTCACCCCTCCACTTT. Translating gives CSARQGTNNSPLHF.

This clonotype came up a few times. The chain combines TRBV7-9 with TRBJ2-7; D is unresolved. This CDR3 comprises 13 residues. Germline lookup yields CDR1 SEHNR and CDR2 FQNEAQ (reference sequence). V shed 1 base and J shed 2 bases, with 6 bases lying between them. The CDR3: CASSLGATYEQYF. In DNA form, the CDR3 reads TGTGCCAGCAGCTTAGGGGCGACCTACGAGCAGTACTTC.

This clonotype was counted many times. The V call is TRBV2, the J call TRBJ1-5, with D possibly being TRBD1 (6 bases). Trimming removed 8 bases from V and 3 bases from J, with 11 bases in between. CDR1 SNHLY and CDR2 FYNNEI come from the germline V gene. CDR3 size: 13 residues. The CDR3 DNA reads as TGTGCCAGCTACCAGGGGACCAATCAGCCCCAGCATTTT. Translated, it gives CASYQGTNQPQHF.

This clonotype has at least ten counts. V is TRBV4-3 and J is TRBJ2-2; the match to TRBD2 covers 8 bases. CDR3 length: 14 amino acids. Germline assignment: CDR1 LGHNA and CDR2 YSLEER. Trimming removed 8 bases from V and 7 bases from J; junction bases left unmatched: 9. For the CDR3, the DNA is TGCGCCAGCCGGCGGGAGCGGGAGCTCGGGGAGCTGTTTTTT. Translated: CASRRERELGELFF.